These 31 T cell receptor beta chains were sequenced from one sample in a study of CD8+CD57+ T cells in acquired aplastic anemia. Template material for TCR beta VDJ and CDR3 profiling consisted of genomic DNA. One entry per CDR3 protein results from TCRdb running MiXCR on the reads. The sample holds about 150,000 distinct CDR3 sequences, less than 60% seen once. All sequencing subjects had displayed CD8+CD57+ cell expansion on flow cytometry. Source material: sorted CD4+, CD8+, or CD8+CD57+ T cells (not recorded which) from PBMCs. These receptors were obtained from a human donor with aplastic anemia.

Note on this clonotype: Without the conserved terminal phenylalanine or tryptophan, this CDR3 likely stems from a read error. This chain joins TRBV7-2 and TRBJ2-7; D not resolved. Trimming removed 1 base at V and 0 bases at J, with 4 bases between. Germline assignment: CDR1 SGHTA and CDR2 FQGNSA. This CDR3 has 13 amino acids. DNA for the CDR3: TGTGCCAGCAGCTTAGGCAACTCCTACGAGCAGTACCTC. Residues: CASSLGNSYEQYL.

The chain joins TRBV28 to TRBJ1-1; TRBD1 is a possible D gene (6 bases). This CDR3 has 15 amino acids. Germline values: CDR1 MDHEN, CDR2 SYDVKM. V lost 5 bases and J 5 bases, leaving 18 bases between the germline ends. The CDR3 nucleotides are TGTGCCAGCAGTCCCCTTATGGGGGCTGGGACTGAAGCTTTCTTT. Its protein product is CASSPLMGAGTEAFF.

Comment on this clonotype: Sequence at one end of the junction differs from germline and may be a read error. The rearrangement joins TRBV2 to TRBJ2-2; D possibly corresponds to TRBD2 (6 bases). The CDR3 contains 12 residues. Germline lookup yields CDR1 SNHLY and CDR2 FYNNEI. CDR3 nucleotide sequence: TGTGCCAGCAGTGTGACTACGGGGGAGCTGTTCTTT. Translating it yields CASSVTTGELFF.

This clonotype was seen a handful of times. As DNA, the CDR3 is TGTGCCAGCAGTAAACTAGCGGGGGGGCGGGAGACCCAGTACTTC. Translation gives CASSKLAGGRETQYF. The chain joins TRBV27 to TRBJ2-5; TRBD2 agrees at 13 bases. This CDR3 comprises 15 residues. Germline trimming cut 5 bases from V and 5 bases from J; bases unmatched to any gene: 5. Germline lookup yields CDR1 MNHEY and CDR2 SMNVEV (reference sequence).

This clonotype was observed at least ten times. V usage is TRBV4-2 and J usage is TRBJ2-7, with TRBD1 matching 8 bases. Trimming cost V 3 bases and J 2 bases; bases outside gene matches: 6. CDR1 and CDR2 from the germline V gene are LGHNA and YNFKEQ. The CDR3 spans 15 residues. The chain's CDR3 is CASSQEPGQAYEQYF. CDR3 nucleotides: TGTGCCAGCAGCCAGGAACCGGGACAGGCCTACGAGCAGTACTTC.

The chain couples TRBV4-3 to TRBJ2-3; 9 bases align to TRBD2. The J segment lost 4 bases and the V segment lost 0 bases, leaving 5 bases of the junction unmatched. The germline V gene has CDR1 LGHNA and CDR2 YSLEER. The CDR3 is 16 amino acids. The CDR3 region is CASSQEIAGAPDTQYF. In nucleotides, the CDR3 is TGCGCCAGCAGCCAAGAGATAGCGGGGGCCCCAGATACGCAGTATTTT.

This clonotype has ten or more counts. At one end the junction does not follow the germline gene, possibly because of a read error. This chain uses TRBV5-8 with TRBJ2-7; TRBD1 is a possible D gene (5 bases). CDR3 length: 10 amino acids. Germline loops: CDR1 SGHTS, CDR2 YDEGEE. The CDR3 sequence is CASSLGQYNF. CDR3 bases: TGTGCCAGCAGCTTGGGACAGTATAACTTC.

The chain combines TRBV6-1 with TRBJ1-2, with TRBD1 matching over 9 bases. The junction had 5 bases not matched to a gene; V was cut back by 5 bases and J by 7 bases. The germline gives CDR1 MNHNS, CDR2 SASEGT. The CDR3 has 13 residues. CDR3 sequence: CASSRDRAGGYTF. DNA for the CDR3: TGTGCCAGCAGTAGGGACAGGGCGGGTGGCTACACCTTC.

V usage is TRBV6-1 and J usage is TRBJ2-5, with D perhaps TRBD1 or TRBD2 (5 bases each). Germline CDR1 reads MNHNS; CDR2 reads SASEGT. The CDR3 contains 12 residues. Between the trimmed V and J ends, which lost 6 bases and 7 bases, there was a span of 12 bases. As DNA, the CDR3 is TGTGCCAGCAGCTTACGTGGGGGGACCCAGTACTTC. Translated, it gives CASSLRGGTQYF.

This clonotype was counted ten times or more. CDR3: CASRHPGLAAQETQYF. The CDR3 DNA follows: TGTGCCAGCCGGCACCCGGGACTAGCGGCCCAAGAGACCCAGTACTTC. V usage is TRBV6-1 and J usage is TRBJ2-5, with TRBD2 identical over 11 bases. The CDR3 spans 16 residues. The germline V gene encodes CDR1 MNHNS and CDR2 SASEGT. J gave up 1 base and V 8 bases, and 9 bases lay outside the gene matches.

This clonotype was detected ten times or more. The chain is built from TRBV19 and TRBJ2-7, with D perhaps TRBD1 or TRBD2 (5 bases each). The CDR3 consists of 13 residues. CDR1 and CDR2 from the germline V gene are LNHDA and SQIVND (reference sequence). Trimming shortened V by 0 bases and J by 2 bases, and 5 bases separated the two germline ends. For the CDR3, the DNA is TGTGCCAGTAGTATAGAGGGGGCCTACGAGCAGTACTTC. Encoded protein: CASSIEGAYEQYF.

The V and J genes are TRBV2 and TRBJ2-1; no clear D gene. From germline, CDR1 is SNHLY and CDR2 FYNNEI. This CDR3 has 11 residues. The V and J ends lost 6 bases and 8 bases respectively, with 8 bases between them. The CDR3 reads CASSEDHEQFF. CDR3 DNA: TGTGCCAGCAGCGAGGACCATGAGCAGTTCTTC.

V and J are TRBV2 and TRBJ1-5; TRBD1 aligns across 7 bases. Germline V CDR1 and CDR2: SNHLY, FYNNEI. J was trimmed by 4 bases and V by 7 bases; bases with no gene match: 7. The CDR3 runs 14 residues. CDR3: CASIGTVPNQPQHF. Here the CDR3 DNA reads TGTGCCAGCATTGGGACAGTACCTAATCAGCCCCAGCATTTT.

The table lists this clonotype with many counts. The DNA for the CDR3 is TGCGCCAGCAGCTTAACCGGGACAGGGAGGACCGGGGAGCTGTTTTTT. Protein product: CASSLTGTGRTGELFF. The rearrangement links TRBV5-1 to TRBJ2-2; TRBD1 aligns across 9 bases. Germline V gene sequence: CDR1 SGHRS, CDR2 YFSETQ. The CDR3 consists of 16 residues. The ends lost 2 bases at V and 5 bases at J; junction bases unmatched: 7.

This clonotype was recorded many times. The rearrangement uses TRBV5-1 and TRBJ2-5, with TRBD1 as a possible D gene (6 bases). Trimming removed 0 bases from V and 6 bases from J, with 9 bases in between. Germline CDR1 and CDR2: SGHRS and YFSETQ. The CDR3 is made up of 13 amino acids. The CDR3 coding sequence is TGCGCCAGCAGCTTGGGGGGGCCGCAGACCCAGTACTTC. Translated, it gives CASSLGGPQTQYF.

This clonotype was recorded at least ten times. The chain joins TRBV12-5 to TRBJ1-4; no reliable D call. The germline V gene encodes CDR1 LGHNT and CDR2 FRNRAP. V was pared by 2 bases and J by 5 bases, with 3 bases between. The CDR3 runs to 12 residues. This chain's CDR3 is CASGLRNEKLFF. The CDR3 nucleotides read TGTGCTAGTGGTTTGAGAAATGAAAAACTGTTTTTT.

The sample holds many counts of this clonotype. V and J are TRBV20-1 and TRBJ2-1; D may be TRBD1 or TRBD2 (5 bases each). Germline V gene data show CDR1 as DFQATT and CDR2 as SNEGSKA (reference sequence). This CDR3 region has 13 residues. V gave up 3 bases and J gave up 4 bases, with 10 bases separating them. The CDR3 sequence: CSASEGPYNEQFF. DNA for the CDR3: TGCAGTGCTAGTGAGGGGCCATACAATGAGCAGTTCTTC.

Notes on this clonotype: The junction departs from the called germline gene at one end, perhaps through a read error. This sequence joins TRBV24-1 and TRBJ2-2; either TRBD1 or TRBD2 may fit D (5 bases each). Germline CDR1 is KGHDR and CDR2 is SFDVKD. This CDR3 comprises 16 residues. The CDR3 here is CATSDHQGEDTGELLF. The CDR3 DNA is TGTGCCACCAGTGACCACCAGGGAGAGGACACCGGGGAGCTGCTTTTT.

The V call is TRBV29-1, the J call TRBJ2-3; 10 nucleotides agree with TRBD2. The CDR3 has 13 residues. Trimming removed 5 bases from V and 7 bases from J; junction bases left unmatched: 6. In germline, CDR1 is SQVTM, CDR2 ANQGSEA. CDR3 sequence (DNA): TGCAGCGTTCCCAGCGGGGGGGCGAATACGCAGTATTTT. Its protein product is CSVPSGGANTQYF.

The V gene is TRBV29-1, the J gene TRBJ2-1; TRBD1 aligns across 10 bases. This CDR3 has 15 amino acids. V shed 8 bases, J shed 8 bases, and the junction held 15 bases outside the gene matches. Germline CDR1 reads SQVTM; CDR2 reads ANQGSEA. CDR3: CSQDIRGQGWDEQFF. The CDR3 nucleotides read TGCAGCCAAGATATAAGGGGACAGGGGTGGGATGAGCAGTTCTTC.

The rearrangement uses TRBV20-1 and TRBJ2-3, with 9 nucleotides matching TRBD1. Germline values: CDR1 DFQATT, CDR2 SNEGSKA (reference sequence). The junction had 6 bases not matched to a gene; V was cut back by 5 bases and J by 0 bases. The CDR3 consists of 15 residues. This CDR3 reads CSAASGTGSTDTQYF. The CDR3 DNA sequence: TGCAGTGCTGCCTCCGGGACAGGGAGCACAGATACGCAGTATTTT.

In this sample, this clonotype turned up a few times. CDR3 residues: CAISDRRGMRTDTQYF. Written as DNA, the CDR3 is TGTGCCATCAGTGACCGGCGCGGGATGCGCACAGATACGCAGTATTTT. V and J are TRBV10-3 and TRBJ2-3; D possibly corresponds to TRBD2 (6 bases). Deletions cut 3 bases from V and 1 base from J, with 14 bases between. The germline V gene has CDR1 ENHRY and CDR2 SYGVKD. CDR3 length equals 16 residues.

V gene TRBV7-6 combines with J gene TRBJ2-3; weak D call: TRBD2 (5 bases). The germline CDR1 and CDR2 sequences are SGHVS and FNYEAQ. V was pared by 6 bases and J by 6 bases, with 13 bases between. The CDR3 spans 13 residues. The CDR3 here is CASSEGRTDTQYF. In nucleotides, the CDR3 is TGTGCCAGCAGTGAAGGGAGAACCGATACGCAGTATTTT. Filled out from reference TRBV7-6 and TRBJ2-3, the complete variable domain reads GAGVSQSPRYKVTKRGQDVALRCDPISGHVSLYWYRQALGQGPEFLTYFNYEAQQDKSGLPNDRFSAERPEGSISTLTIQRTEQRDSAMYRCASSEGRTDTQYFGPGTRLTVL.

CDR3 residues: CASSLRTSGGPTPSGAQYF. The CDR3 DNA sequence: TGTGCCAGCAGCCTTCGGACTAGCGGGGGGCCCACACCCTCCGGGGCCCAGTACTTC. The gene calls are TRBV11-1 and TRBJ2-5; TRBD2 matches 14 bases. Germline CDR1 and CDR2: SGHAT and FQDESV (reference sequence). Trimming took 5 bases from V and 9 from J; bases not matched to a gene: 20. The CDR3 contains 19 residues. Supplemented by reference TRBV11-1 and TRBJ2-5, the full variable domain reads EAEVAQSPRYKITEKSQAVAFWCDPISGHATLYWYRQILGQGPELLVQFQDESVVDDSQLPKDRFSAERLKGVDSTLKIQPAELGDSAMYLCASSLRTSGGPTPSGAQYFGPGTRLLVL.

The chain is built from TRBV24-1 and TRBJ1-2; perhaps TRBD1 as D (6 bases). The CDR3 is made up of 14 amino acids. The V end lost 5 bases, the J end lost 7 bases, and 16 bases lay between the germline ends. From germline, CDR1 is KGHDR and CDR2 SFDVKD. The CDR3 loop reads CATSGSDRSSGYTF. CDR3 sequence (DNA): TGTGCCACCAGTGGTTCCGACAGGAGTAGTGGCTACACCTTC.

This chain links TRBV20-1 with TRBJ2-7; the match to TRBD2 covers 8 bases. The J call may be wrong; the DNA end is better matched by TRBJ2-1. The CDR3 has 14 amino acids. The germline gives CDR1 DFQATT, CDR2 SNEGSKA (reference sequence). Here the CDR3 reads CSASGKREPYEQFF. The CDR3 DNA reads TGCAGTGCTAGTGGGAAGCGGGAGCCCTACGAGCAGTTCTTC.

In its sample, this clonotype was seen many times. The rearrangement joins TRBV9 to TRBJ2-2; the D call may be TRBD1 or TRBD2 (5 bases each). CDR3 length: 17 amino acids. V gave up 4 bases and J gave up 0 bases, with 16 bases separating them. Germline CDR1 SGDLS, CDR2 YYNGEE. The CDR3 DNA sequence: TGTGCCAGCAGCACATTAGTGGGGGACGCGAACACCGGGGAGCTGTTTTTT. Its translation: CASSTLVGDANTGELFF.

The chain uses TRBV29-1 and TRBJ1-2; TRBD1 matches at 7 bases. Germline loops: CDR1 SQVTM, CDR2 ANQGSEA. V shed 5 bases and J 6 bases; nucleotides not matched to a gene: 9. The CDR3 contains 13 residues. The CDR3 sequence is CSVPGTDPHGYTF. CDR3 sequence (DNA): TGCAGCGTTCCCGGGACAGATCCTCATGGCTACACCTTC. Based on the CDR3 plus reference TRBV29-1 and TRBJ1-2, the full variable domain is SAVISQKPSRDICQRGTSLTIQCQVDSQVTMMFWYRQQPGQSLTLIATANQGSEATYESGFVIDKFPISRPNLTFSTLTVSNMSPEDSSIYLCSVPGTDPHGYTFGSGTRLTVV.

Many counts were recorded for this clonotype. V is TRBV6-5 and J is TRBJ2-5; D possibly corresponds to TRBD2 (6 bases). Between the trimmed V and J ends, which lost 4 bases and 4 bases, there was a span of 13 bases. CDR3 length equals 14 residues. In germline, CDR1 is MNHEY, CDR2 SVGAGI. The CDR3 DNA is TGTGCCAGCAGTTGGAGGGAACGTTTAGAGACCCAGTACTTC. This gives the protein CASSWRERLETQYF.

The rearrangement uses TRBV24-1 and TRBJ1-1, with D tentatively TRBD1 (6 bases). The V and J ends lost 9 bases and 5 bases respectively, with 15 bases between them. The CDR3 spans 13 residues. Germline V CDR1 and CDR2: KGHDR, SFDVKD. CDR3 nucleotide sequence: TGTGCCACCCAAGAGGGGGGAGGGACTGAAGCTTTCTTT. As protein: CATQEGGGTEAFF.

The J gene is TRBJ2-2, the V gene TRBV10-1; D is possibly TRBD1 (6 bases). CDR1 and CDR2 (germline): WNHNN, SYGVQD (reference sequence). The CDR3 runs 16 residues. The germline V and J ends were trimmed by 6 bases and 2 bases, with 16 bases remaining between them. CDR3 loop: CASSLSRTANTGELFF. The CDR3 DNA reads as TGCGCCAGCAGCTTGTCCCGGACAGCTAACACCGGGGAGCTGTTTTTT.